This T cell receptor beta chain derives from a study of T cells in tuberculosis. Study context: This South African cohort compared adolescents with or without latent tuberculosis against adults with active tuberculosis. General study findings and limits: The TCR-beta difference was not significant; alpha differences partly reflected length. Classification accuracy was roughly 87% (AUROC approximately 0.89) with the GMM-specific repertoire.

Details on this clone: Its antigen is as yet unknown.

Profiled with immunoSEQ multiplex PCR; TCRdb holds only in-frame clones, not every one. This repertoire shows nearly 35,000 clones, about nine tenths found once; its top ten account for 2% to 2.5%. This sequence was found in a donor aged 5 to 30 with latent tuberculosis or without tuberculosis infection. The sample taken for sequencing was PBMCs.

CDR3 in DNA: TGTGCCAGCAGCTTATATGCAACAGGCCACTCTGGAAACACCATATATTTT. This sequence encodes CASSLYATGHSGNTIYF. The J gene is TRBJ1-3, the V gene TRBV7-6; tentative D call: TRBD1 (5 bases). This CDR3 comprises 17 residues. The germline CDR1 and CDR2 sequences are SGHVS and FNYEAQ. The V and J ends lost 2 bases and 0 bases respectively, with 14 bases between them.